A single sample is the source of the 20 T cell receptor beta chains below, sequenced in a study of T cell repertoires in cytomegalovirus infection. A single record per CDR3 protein comes from TCRdb applying MiXCR to the reads. The sample records roughly 70,000 distinct CDR3 sequences, 20% to 25% being singletons. Their antigen targets remain unknown. Specimen: CD8+ T cells from cultured PBMCs, collected from culture after CMV antigen stimulation. Source of these receptors: a human donor in good health (CMV status not recorded). Some clones in this sample may be carry-over from other donors' samples.

This clonotype qualifies as medium-sized. The genes are TRBV7-2 and TRBJ2-5; 9 bases align to TRBD2. The CDR3 is 17 residues long. Losses at the gene ends were 5 bases for V and 1 base for J; bases not matched to a gene: 11. Germline loops: CDR1 SGHTA, CDR2 FQGNSA. DNA for the CDR3: TGTGCCAGCAGCCCCCGGGGGCTAGCGGGGAGCCAAGAGACCCAGTACTTC. This sequence encodes CASSPRGLAGSQETQYF.

This clonotype was counted a few times. The chain is built from TRBV7-2 and TRBJ1-2; D is unclear. Trimming took off 1 base at V and 2 bases at J, with 11 bases between the two ends. This CDR3 is 15 amino acids long. Looked up from germline, CDR1 is SGHTA and CDR2 is FQGNSA. CDR3 nucleotide sequence: TGTGCCAGCAGCTTAGGGGGTAGATTGAACTATGGCTACACCTTC. It codes for CASSLGGRLNYGYTF.

The sample holds a few counts of this clonotype. The rearrangement links TRBV5-6 to TRBJ1-1; 7 bases agree with TRBD1. Looked up from germline, CDR1 is SGHDT and CDR2 is YYEEEE. This CDR3 contains 12 residues. With 0 bases clipped from V and 8 bases from J, the junction kept 1 base outside the gene matches. The CDR3 sequence: CASSLGGQEAFF. The CDR3 DNA is TGTGCCAGCAGCTTGGGGGGACAGGAAGCTTTCTTT.

V and J are TRBV15 and TRBJ2-1; D is perhaps TRBD2 (5 bases). V lost 1 base and J lost 9, with 10 bases in between. The CDR3 totals 13 residues. The germline V gene encodes CDR1 LNHNV and CDR2 YYDKDF (reference sequence). CDR3: CATSRGRRGEQFF. The CDR3 region has the DNA TGTGCCACCAGCAGAGGCCGACGGGGTGAGCAGTTCTTC.

The chain links TRBV5-1 to TRBJ1-2; perhaps TRBD1 as D (5 bases). The CDR3 is 14 amino acids. The germline gives CDR1 SGHRS, CDR2 YFSETQ. Trimming took off 4 bases at V and 3 bases at J, with 13 bases between the two ends. The CDR3 DNA sequence: TGCGCCAGCAGCCCCGGGGGTATCTACTATGGCTACACCTTC. Translation gives CASSPGGIYYGYTF. Full variable domain (rest looked up from reference TRBV5-1 and TRBJ1-2): KAGVTQTPRYLIKTRGQQVTLSCSPISGHRSVSWYQQTPGQGLQFLFEYFSETQRNKGNFPGRFSGRQFSNSRSEMNVSTLELGDSALYLCASSPGGIYYGYTFGSGTRLTVV.

This sequence joins TRBV7-8 and TRBJ1-4; 7 nucleotides match TRBD1. Trimming at V came to 4 bases and at J to 5 bases, leaving 10 bases not matched to a gene. Germline V gene lookup returns CDR1 SGHVS and CDR2 FQNEAQ. The CDR3 covers 16 residues. CDR3 in amino acids: CASSSLPGQTNEKLFF. Here the CDR3 DNA reads TGTGCCAGCAGCTCCTTACCGGGACAGACCAATGAAAAACTGTTTTTT.

This clonotype showed up just a few times. The rearrangement joins TRBV7-8 to TRBJ1-1; the D is unclear. Germline CDR1 reads SGHVS; CDR2 reads FQNEAQ. The V gene lost 8 bases and the J gene lost 10 bases, with 14 bases spanning the gap. The CDR3 extends over 11 amino acids. The CDR3 sequence: CASGVGVGAFF. CDR3 in DNA: TGTGCCAGCGGGGTTGGGGTGGGAGCTTTCTTT.

This clonotype was counted only a few times. This chain connects TRBV4-1 to TRBJ1-2; D possibly corresponds to TRBD1 (6 bases). V was clipped by 3 bases and J by 4 bases, with 15 bases between them. The CDR3 is 15 residues long. Germline assignment: CDR1 MGHRA and CDR2 YSYEKL. The CDR3 region is CASSQDTGNLYGYTF. As DNA, the CDR3 is TGCGCCAGCAGCCAGGATACAGGGAACCTCTATGGCTACACCTTC.

This rearrangement joins TRBV20-1 to TRBJ2-5; 9 nucleotides agree with TRBD1. The CDR3 spans 12 residues. The germline CDR1 and CDR2 sequences are DFQATT and SNEGSKA (reference sequence). With 6 bases clipped from V and 7 bases from J, the junction kept 6 bases outside the gene matches. CDR3 amino acids: CSARQGEVTQYF. Written as DNA, the CDR3 is TGCAGTGCCCGACAGGGGGAGGTGACCCAGTACTTC.

The rearrangement joins TRBV7-2 to TRBJ1-1, with TRBD1 matching over 11 bases. There are 15 residues in the CDR3. Germline V gene data show CDR1 as SGHTA and CDR2 as FQGNSA. With 2 bases clipped from V and 5 bases from J, the junction kept 4 bases outside the gene matches. CDR3 DNA: TGTGCCAGCAGCTTAAGGGGACAGGGGGGTACTGAAGCTTTCTTT. This encodes CASSLRGQGGTEAFF.

The rearrangement links TRBV20-1 to TRBJ1-3; D gene uncertain. Germline values: CDR1 DFQATT, CDR2 SNEGSKA (reference sequence). Between the trimmed V and J ends, which lost 0 bases and 3 bases, there was a span of 9 bases. The CDR3 loop spans 14 amino acids. The CDR3: CSARDRAFGNTIYF. CDR3 DNA: TGCAGTGCTAGAGATCGGGCCTTTGGAAACACCATATATTTT.

This sequence joins TRBV5-6 and TRBJ2-1; no clear D. The germline gives CDR1 SGHDT, CDR2 YYEEEE. This CDR3 region has 14 residues. Trimming removed 4 bases at V and 4 bases at J, with 12 bases between. CDR3 protein: CASSPLESYNEQFF. The CDR3 DNA is TGTGCCAGCAGCCCCCTCGAGAGTTACAATGAGCAGTTCTTC.

The chain employs TRBV20-1 and TRBJ1-5; D uncertain. The length of the CDR3 is 12 residues. The germline gives CDR1 DFQATT, CDR2 SNEGSKA (reference sequence). V lost 2 bases to trimming and J lost 6 bases, with 8 bases between them. This CDR3 reads CSARRMGQPQHF. The DNA for the CDR3 is TGCAGTGCTAGAAGGATGGGTCAGCCCCAGCATTTT.

This clonotype has only a few counts. The J gene is TRBJ1-2, the V gene TRBV4-1; possibly TRBD1 for D (6 bases). The CDR3 totals 18 residues. Trimming stripped 0 bases from V and 4 bases from J, with 21 bases between. Germline CDR1 MGHRA, CDR2 YSYEKL. DNA of the CDR3: TGCGCCAGCAGCCAAGATGAAAAGAGTACAGGGCCATCCTATGGCTACACCTTC. Its translation is CASSQDEKSTGPSYGYTF.

This clonotype was observed at least ten times. This chain joins TRBV10-2 and TRBJ1-1; D unclear. The CDR3 covers 15 residues. In germline, CDR1 is WSHSY, CDR2 SAAADI. V was trimmed by 2 bases and J by 0 bases, leaving 10 bases between them. This chain's CDR3 is CASSETLGMNTEAFF. CDR3 nucleotide sequence: TGCGCCAGCAGTGAGACACTGGGAATGAACACTGAAGCTTTCTTT.

V is TRBV7-6 and J is TRBJ2-1, with D unclear. Per germline, CDR1 SGHVS and CDR2 FNYEAQ. With 5 bases removed from V and 5 bases from J, the gap between germline ends came to 13 bases. CDR3 size: 14 residues. The CDR3 nucleotides are TGTGCCAGCAGCCCCAATGACGTGGACAATGAGCAGTTCTTC. Translation gives CASSPNDVDNEQFF.

The V gene is TRBV12-3 or TRBV12-4, the J gene TRBJ1-1; D gene uncertain. The CDR3 covers 13 residues. V lost 3 bases and J 2 bases, leaving 7 bases between the germline ends. The CDR3 sequence is CASSFGQNTEAFF. The CDR3, as DNA: TGTGCCAGCAGTTTCGGGCAAAACACTGAAGCTTTCTTT.

There are a few counts of this clonotype. The rearrangement joins TRBV6-2 or TRBV6-3 to TRBJ2-7; 7 bases map to TRBD1. Unmatched junction bases numbered 4, after V lost 5 bases and J lost 0 bases. The V gene's germline CDR1 is MNHEY and CDR2 SVGEGT. This CDR3 region has 14 residues. CDR3 coding DNA: TGTGCCAGCAGTCGGGACAGAAGCTCCTACGAGCAGTACTTC. This sequence encodes CASSRDRSSYEQYF.

V and J are TRBV19 and TRBJ2-7; the D gene is possibly TRBD2 (6 bases). With 3 bases removed from V and 7 bases from J, the gap between germline ends came to 28 bases. The CDR3 spans 18 residues. Germline V lookup: CDR1 LNHDA, CDR2 SQIVND (reference sequence). CDR3 region: CASSIVYSPGRPREEQYF. The CDR3 nucleotides are TGTGCCAGTAGTATCGTGTATTCCCCGGGCCGACCTCGGGAGGAGCAGTACTTC.

The chain uses TRBV11-2 and TRBJ2-3; TRBD1 aligns across 7 bases. This CDR3 contains 16 residues. The V gene end was trimmed by 6 bases and the J gene end by 3 bases; junction bases not matched to a gene: 12. Germline lookup yields CDR1 SGHAT and CDR2 FQNNGV. This chain's CDR3 is CASSSTQGLGTDTQYF. The DNA of the CDR3 is TGTGCCAGCAGTTCGACACAGGGGTTGGGAACAGATACGCAGTATTTT.